The 23 T cell receptor beta chains below come from one sample, sequenced in a study of Ad26.COV2.S vaccination and SARS-CoV-2 variants. The protocol was immunoSEQ multiplex PCR, while the TCRdb copy is restricted to in-frame clones and leaves out a portion. The repertoire includes about 390,000 clones, about 90% of them detected once, and roughly 1.7% sits in the top ten. Specified treatment: roughly 19 received Ad26.COV2.S at low or high dose, single or two shots; 5 received placebo; per-sample allocation not given. Specimen acquisition occurred on day 63 following the initial vaccine or placebo injection. The sequencing here drew on peripheral blood, taken in a trial of Ad26.COV2.S vaccine versus placebo. Receptor source: a person aged 18-60 years who received the Ad26.COV2.S COVID-19 vaccine or a placebo.

This sequence joins TRBV28 and TRBJ1-1; 11 bases align to TRBD1. Germline V gives CDR1 MDHEN, CDR2 SYDVKM. The trim removed 2 bases at V and 1 base at J, leaving 12 bases unmatched. CDR3 size: 19 residues. CDR3 loop: CASSLETWTGGARNTEAFF. Written as DNA, the CDR3 is TGTGCCAGCAGTTTAGAGACTTGGACAGGGGGCGCACGGAACACTGAAGCTTTCTTT.

The chain recombines TRBV18 with TRBJ1-1, with 9 bases matching TRBD1. Germline V gives CDR1 KGHSH, CDR2 LQKENI. The ends lost 5 bases at V and 10 bases at J; junction bases unmatched: 8. This CDR3 region has 13 residues. The CDR3, as DNA: TGTGCCAGCTCAAGGACAGGGGAGATCCGAGCTTTCTTT. It specifies CASSRTGEIRAFF.

This clone has a handful of counts. The V call is TRBV2, the J call TRBJ2-2, with D tentatively TRBD1 (5 bases). The V gene's germline CDR1 is SNHLY and CDR2 FYNNEI. This CDR3 spans 14 amino acids. Between the trimmed V and J ends, which lost 7 bases and 3 bases, there was a span of 12 bases. The CDR3 region is CASKRTLYTGELFF. The CDR3 region has the DNA TGTGCCAGCAAGAGGACACTGTACACCGGGGAGCTGTTTTTT.

About this clone: A read error may account for a junction end that differs from germline. The gene calls are TRBV6-2 or TRBV6-3 and TRBJ2-7; TRBD2 aligns across 8 bases. There are 16 residues in the CDR3. Germline V lookup: CDR1 MNHEY, CDR2 SVGEGT. The CDR3 loop reads CASSPGVVERGPKVHF. CDR3 bases: TGTGCCAGCAGTCCGGGGGTCGTGGAGCGGGGGCCCAAAGTGCACTTC.

This chain links TRBV7-2 with TRBJ1-6; D is unclear. Trimming left V 4 bases short and J 3 bases short, with 13 bases between. Per germline, CDR1 SGHTA and CDR2 FQGNSA. CDR3 length: 16 amino acids. The CDR3 nucleotides are TGTGCCAGCAGCTCCTGGGAGGGTTTCTATAATTCACCCCTCCACTTT. Its protein is CASSSWEGFYNSPLHF.

The chain's CDR3 is CASTTTGIDGYTF. The CDR3 DNA follows: TGTGCCAGTACCACGACAGGGATTGACGGCTACACCTTC. The V gene is TRBV19, the J gene TRBJ1-2, with 7 bases that match TRBD1. Germline values: CDR1 LNHDA, CDR2 SQIVND (reference sequence). This CDR3 is built from 13 residues. V lost 7 bases, J lost 8 bases, and 10 bases stayed unmatched.

This chain connects TRBV28 to TRBJ2-2, with D maybe TRBD2 (7 bases). V dropped 4 bases and J dropped 4 bases, with 10 bases sitting between them. The germline gives CDR1 MDHEN, CDR2 SYDVKM. This CDR3 is built from 14 residues. CDR3 coding DNA: TGTGCCAGCAGTTCGGGGGGCGGCACCGGGGAGCTGTTTTTT. Translated, it gives CASSSGGGTGELFF.

As DNA, the CDR3 is TGCGCCAGCAGCCAAGACGTTGCGGGGCTAGGGGCCGGGGAGCTGTTTTTT. Its protein product is CASSQDVAGLGAGELFF. This chain links TRBV4-3 with TRBJ2-2; the D gene is possibly TRBD2 (6 bases). CDR1 and CDR2 (germline): LGHNA, YSLEER. The CDR3 covers 17 residues. V lost 0 bases and J lost 6, with 17 bases in between.

This chain links TRBV5-1 with TRBJ2-1; 10 bases match TRBD1. This CDR3 has 15 amino acids. The germline V gene has CDR1 SGHRS and CDR2 YFSETQ. The V and J ends lost 4 bases and 6 bases, in that order; junction bases with no gene match: 7. CDR3 protein: CASSPGQGEINEQFF. The CDR3 coding sequence is TGCGCCAGCAGCCCAGGACAGGGGGAAATCAATGAGCAGTTCTTC.

This clone has only a few counts. V and J are TRBV6-2 or TRBV6-3 and TRBJ2-2; the match to TRBD2 covers 8 bases. The germline gives CDR1 MNHEY, CDR2 SVGEGT. V lost 6 bases, J lost 2 bases, and 11 bases stayed unmatched. This CDR3 comprises 17 residues. CDR3 nucleotide sequence: TGTGCCAGCAGCCTCGATGGTAGCGGGGTCAACACCGGGGAGCTGTTTTTT. It translates to CASSLDGSGVNTGELFF.

This chain uses TRBV6-5 with TRBJ1-1; TRBD1 matches at 9 bases. The CDR3 has 15 amino acids. Germline trimming cut 6 bases from V and 1 base from J; bases unmatched to any gene: 6. Germline CDR1 reads MNHEY; CDR2 reads SVGAGI. The CDR3 nucleotides read TGTGCCAGCAGCCCAGACAGGGGGGCGAACACTGAAGCTTTCTTT. It yields the protein CASSPDRGANTEAFF.

This chain uses TRBV7-9 with TRBJ1-1; 7 nucleotides align to TRBD1. This CDR3 spans 14 amino acids. Germline V lookup: CDR1 SEHNR, CDR2 FQNEAQ (reference sequence). Germline trimming cut 5 bases from V and 2 bases from J; bases unmatched to any gene: 5. In nucleotides, the CDR3 is TGTGCCAGCAGCCGGGGGACAGCTAACACTGAAGCTTTCTTT. Translating gives CASSRGTANTEAFF.

The V gene is TRBV13, the J gene TRBJ2-4; D might be TRBD2 (6 bases). The germline V and J ends were trimmed by 5 bases and 3 bases, with 17 bases remaining between them. This CDR3 is 16 amino acids long. Germline CDR1 PRHDT, CDR2 FYEKMQ (reference sequence). Written as DNA, the CDR3 is TGTGCCAGCAGCGGATCGGGACTCTCGGACAAAAACATTCAGTACTTC. This encodes CASSGSGLSDKNIQYF.

This sequence joins TRBV7-2 and TRBJ1-1; D unclear. Per germline, CDR1 SGHTA and CDR2 FQGNSA. Trimming left V 6 bases short and J 3 bases short, with 5 bases between. The CDR3 length is 11 residues. CDR3 DNA: TGTGCCAGCAGTAAGGACACTGAAGCTTTCTTT. The encoded protein is CASSKDTEAFF.

The J gene is TRBJ2-7, the V gene TRBV11-3; D remains ambiguous. The V gene's germline CDR1 is SGHNT and CDR2 YENEEA. CDR3 length: 13 amino acids. Trimming took off 1 base at V and 4 bases at J, with 8 bases between the two ends. CDR3 nucleotides: TGTGCCAGCAGCTTAGTATTGGGATACGAGCAGTACTTC. Translating it yields CASSLVLGYEQYF.

V gene TRBV7-2 combines with J gene TRBJ2-1, with D possibly being TRBD1 (6 bases). Per germline, CDR1 SGHTA and CDR2 FQGNSA. Trimming took off 5 bases at V and 4 bases at J, with 15 bases between the two ends. CDR3 length: 15 amino acids. Here the CDR3 reads CASSPRQESYNEQFF. The CDR3, as DNA: TGTGCCAGCAGCCCACGACAGGAGTCGTACAATGAGCAGTTCTTC.

The CDR3 region is CASSDTGGNSPLHF. DNA of the CDR3: TGTGCCAGCAGCGACACAGGGGGGAACTCACCCCTCCACTTT. The chain recombines TRBV3-1 (or the pseudogene TRBV3-2) with TRBJ1-6, with 8 positions matching TRBD1. V shed 5 bases and J 10 bases; nucleotides not matched to a gene: 7. Germline CDR1 and CDR2: LGHDT and YNNKEL (reference sequence). The CDR3 contains 14 residues.

The chain uses TRBV6-4 and TRBJ2-1; 10 bases line up with TRBD2. V shed 5 bases, J shed 7 bases, and the junction held 11 bases outside the gene matches. The germline V gene encodes CDR1 MRHNA and CDR2 SNTAGT. The CDR3 sequence is 16 residues long. CDR3 coding DNA: TGTGCCAGCAGTATTAGCGGGGGGCTTGGTGGGAATGAGCAGTTCTTC. It translates to CASSISGGLGGNEQFF.

The V and J genes are TRBV7-2 and TRBJ1-1; D is uncertain. The CDR3 loop spans 15 amino acids. Germline CDR1 and CDR2: SGHTA and FQGNSA. V dropped 3 bases and J dropped 5 bases, with 16 bases sitting between them. The DNA for the CDR3 is TGTGCCAGCAGCTTCTCCATTGAGTCATGGACTGAAGCTTTCTTT. It codes for CASSFSIESWTEAFF.

The gene calls are TRBV5-6 and TRBJ2-1; D not certain. CDR1 SGHDT and CDR2 YYEEEE come from the germline V gene. This CDR3 is 12 amino acids long. The V end lost 0 bases, the J end lost 6 bases, and 4 bases lay between the germline ends. This CDR3 is CASSLVLNEQFF. The CDR3 nucleotides read TGTGCCAGCAGCTTGGTTCTCAATGAGCAGTTCTTC.

The gene calls are TRBV10-2 and TRBJ2-7; D remains ambiguous. There are 13 residues in the CDR3. Trimming left V 10 bases short and J 3 bases short, with 16 bases between. Per the germline V gene, CDR1 is WSHSY and CDR2 is SAAADI. The CDR3 sequence is CAIQDNRHYEQYF. The CDR3 DNA reads TGCGCCATCCAAGACAACAGACACTACGAGCAGTACTTC.

The rearrangement links TRBV30 to TRBJ1-6; a weak D match, TRBD1 (6 bases). Germline V gene lookup returns CDR1 GTSNPN and CDR2 SVGIG (reference sequence). V dropped 3 bases and J dropped 3 bases, with 15 bases sitting between them. The CDR3 has 16 amino acids. This CDR3 is CAWSDTGFSYNSPLHF. The CDR3, as DNA: TGTGCCTGGAGCGACACAGGGTTTAGCTATAATTCACCCCTCCACTTT.

This clone was detected once. The V gene is TRBV19, the J gene TRBJ1-2; D remains ambiguous. The germline V gene encodes CDR1 LNHDA and CDR2 SQIVND (reference sequence). Trimming took off 3 bases at V and 7 bases at J, with 15 bases between the two ends. The CDR3 runs to 14 residues. The CDR3 loop reads CASSIFSTLGGYTF. The CDR3 coding sequence is TGTGCCAGTAGTATCTTTTCGACCCTAGGTGGCTACACCTTC.